A selection of T cell receptor beta chains follows, all from one sample in a study of Graves' ophthalmopathy and Graves' hyperthyroidism. TCRdb analysed the multiplex PCR reads with MiXCR anew, one entry per CDR3 protein. The sample yields approximately 1.2 million distinct CDR3 sequences, less than 45% seen once. Sample: peripheral blood or thyroid tissue (not recorded which). The receptors derive from an adult man with Graves' hyperthyroidism. The CDR3 runs from the conserved cysteine through the conserved F or W. A D gene is named only where the DNA matches it firmly. Some rows mark clone size as missing; the rest say once, few, many or name a class of expanded clone.

size	V	D	J	DNA	CDR3
once	TRBV5-1	.	TRBJ2-7	TGCGCCAGCAGACAGGGACGGATCTACGAGCAGTACTTC	CASRQGRIYEQYF
.	TRBV7-9	.	TRBJ1-4	TGTGCCAGCAGCTTAGCGAGGGCCAGGTTAACTAATGAAAAACTGTTTTTT	CASSLARARLTNEKLFF
.	TRBV7-6	TRBD1	TRBJ2-7	TGTGCCAGCAGCTCGGCCGGGACAGGGAGCTCCTACGAGCAGTACTTC	CASSSAGTGSSYEQYF
.	TRBV10-2	TRBD2	TRBJ2-7	TGCGCCAGCAACCGGACTAGTTTGGGCGAGCAGTACTTC	CASNRTSLGEQYF
.	TRBV20-1	TRBD1	TRBJ1-2	TGCAGTGCTGCGGACAGGGCGAACTATGGCTACATCTTC	CSAADRANYGYIF
few	TRBV6-5	.	TRBJ1-5	TGTGCCAGCAAACCTAAGGAGGAGGCCCAGCATTTT	CASKPKEEAQHF
few	TRBV4-1	.	TRBJ1-1	TGCGCCAGCAGCCAAGGGTTGGCCCTGAACACTGAAGCTTTCTTT	CASSQGLALNTEAFF
many	TRBV7-2	TRBD1	TRBJ1-2	TGTGCCAGCAGAACCGGGACAGGGGACTATGGCTACACCTTC	CASRTGTGDYGYTF
.	TRBV19	TRBD1	TRBJ2-7	TGCGCCAGTAGTATCCCCGGGACAGGGGGCAGGGAGCAGTACTTC	CASSIPGTGGREQYF
.	TRBV4-1	.	TRBJ2-2	TGCGCCAGCAGCCTAAGGGGGGAAATCAACACCGGGGAGCTGTTTTTT	CASSLRGEINTGELFF
few	TRBV6-2/TRBV6-3	.	TRBJ1-5	TGTGCCAGCAGTAACTCAAGTCCACGGGGTAATCAGCCCCAGCATTTT	CASSNSSPRGNQPQHF
.	TRBV19	TRBD2	TRBJ2-7	TGTGCCAGTAGTATAGTGCAGCGGGGGCTGGACGAGCAGTACTTC	CASSIVQRGLDEQYF
many	TRBV25-1	.	TRBJ1-3	TGTGCCAGCAGTGATGCGGAGGGCCCTGGAAACACCATATATTTT	CASSDAEGPGNTIYF
few	TRBV20-1	.	TRBJ2-5	TGCAGTGCTAGCGGGCTACAAGAGACCCAGTACTTC	CSASGLQETQYF
.	TRBV10-2	.	TRBJ1-6	TGCGCCAGCAGTGTAGATCGGAAGTTACCCCTCCACTTT	CASSVDRKLPLHF
few	TRBV7-2	.	TRBJ2-7	TGTGCCAGCAGCCTAGAACGGACTCCGACCTACGAGCAGTACTTC	CASSLERTPTYEQYF
many	TRBV4-3	TRBD1	TRBJ2-5	TGCGCCAGCAGCTACCCTTCCGGGACAGAAGAGACCCAGTACTTC	CASSYPSGTEETQYF
.	TRBV10-3	.	TRBJ1-1	TGTGCCATCAGGGGGGACCGCCCTACTCTTGTGATCTTT	CAIRGDRPTLVIF
.	TRBV20-1	TRBD1	TRBJ1-5	TGCAGTGCAGCTACAGGGGGATCAGGTCAGCCCCAGCATTTT	CSAATGGSGQPQHF
.	TRBV10-2	TRBD2	TRBJ2-2	TGTGCCAGCATCGAGCCGGGACTAGCAAGTGGGGAGCTGTTTTTT	CASIEPGLASGELFF
many	TRBV24-1	.	TRBJ2-5	TGTGCCACCAGTGATTTGCGTTGGGAGACCCAGTACTTC	CATSDLRWETQYF
once	TRBV4-3	TRBD1	TRBJ1-2	TGCGCCAGCAGCACCGAACCGGGACAGGGGGTTCGTGGCTACACCTTC	CASSTEPGQGVRGYTF
.	TRBV5-1	.	TRBJ1-1	TGCGCCAGCAGCCCCGAGGGACTCGAAGCTTTCTTT	CASSPEGLEAFF
once	TRBV2	TRBD1	TRBJ1-4	TGTGCCAGCAAACCCGGGACAGCTAATGAAAAACGGTTTTTT	CASKPGTANEKRFF
many	TRBV7-7	.	TRBJ2-2	TGTGCCAGCAGCCCGCTTGGGATCGGGGAGCTGTTTTTT	CASSPLGIGELFF
once	TRBV25-1	.	TRBJ1-6	TGTGCCAGCAGTGCCCCCGATTTGGGGCGAGATTCACCCCTCCACTTT	CASSAPDLGRDSPLHF
few	TRBV5-6	.	TRBJ1-1	TGTGCCAGCAGCCCGAGGGTCGGGACCCTGAACACTGAAGCTTTCTTT	CASSPRVGTLNTEAFF